This entry lists 28 T cell receptor beta chains sequenced from one sample in a study of cytomegalovirus exposure and HLA in healthy donors. Primers included in the PCR were 60 Vbeta and 13 Jbeta primers. Only in-frame clones appear in the TCRdb table, and some are missing; sequencing was by immunoSEQ multiplex PCR. The data show 74,000 or so clones, roughly 79% seen once. Sample: PBMCs. The receptors were sampled from a woman aged 40 to 55 in good health and CMV-seropositive.

J is TRBJ1-2 and V is TRBV30; no clear D. The CDR3 extends over 16 amino acids. V was clipped by 5 bases and J by 0 bases, with 19 bases between them. Per the germline V gene, CDR1 is GTSNPN and CDR2 is SVGIG (reference sequence). This CDR3 reads CAWVPGGESPNYGYTF. The CDR3 nucleotides are TGTGCCTGGGTCCCCGGAGGAGAGTCTCCTAACTATGGCTACACCTTC.

The V and J genes are TRBV28 and TRBJ1-1, with D maybe TRBD1 (5 bases). The V gene lost 3 bases and the J gene lost 0 bases, with 8 bases spanning the gap. Germline V gene data show CDR1 as MDHEN and CDR2 as SYDVKM. The CDR3 is 14 amino acids. CDR3 residues: CASSFDSLNTEAFF. The CDR3 DNA sequence: TGTGCCAGCAGTTTTGACAGCCTGAACACTGAAGCTTTCTTT.

The gene calls are TRBV5-1 and TRBJ2-5; a possible D gene is TRBD2 (6 bases). Germline V gene sequence: CDR1 SGHRS, CDR2 YFSETQ. This CDR3 spans 14 amino acids. V lost 0 bases and J 4 bases, leaving 10 bases between the germline ends. CDR3: CASSLAMGGETQYF. DNA for the CDR3: TGCGCCAGCAGCTTGGCAATGGGGGGAGAGACCCAGTACTTC.

The rearrangement joins TRBV2 to TRBJ2-7; tentatively, D is TRBD2 (5 bases). V was shortened by 6 bases and J by 0 bases, with 21 bases between the two germline ends. From germline, CDR1 is SNHLY and CDR2 FYNNEI. CDR3 size: 17 residues. The chain's CDR3 is CASRTGSETSSSYEQYF. For the CDR3, the DNA is TGTGCCAGCAGGACGGGGTCGGAGACGTCGAGCTCCTACGAGCAGTACTTC.

V usage is TRBV10-3 and J usage is TRBJ1-2; D may be TRBD1 (6 bases). The CDR3 is 14 residues long. Deletions cut 6 bases from V and 8 bases from J, with 19 bases between. Germline lookup yields CDR1 ENHRY and CDR2 SYGVKD. The CDR3 sequence: CAISLKGQLDGYTF. The CDR3 region has the DNA TGTGCCATCAGCCTAAAAGGACAGTTAGACGGCTACACCTTC.

The chain carries TRBV2 and TRBJ1-5; 9 bases are shared with TRBD1. Trimming cost V 3 bases and J 2 bases; bases outside gene matches: 14. The CDR3 is 19 amino acids. Germline V gene lookup returns CDR1 SNHLY and CDR2 FYNNEI. CDR3 sequence (DNA): TGTGCCAGCAGTGATCTGGGACAGGGTGGTTTTGGCGGCAATCAGCCCCAGCATTTT. It translates to CASSDLGQGGFGGNQPQHF.

The chain's CDR3 is CATSRDSGGVYTGELFF. The CDR3 DNA sequence: TGTGCCACCAGCAGAGATTCGGGGGGCGTTTACACCGGGGAGCTGTTTTTT. This rearrangement joins TRBV15 to TRBJ2-2, with a weak D call TRBD2 (7 bases). V was shortened by 0 bases and J by 3 bases, with 14 bases between the two germline ends. The germline V gene has CDR1 LNHNV and CDR2 YYDKDF (reference sequence). CDR3 length equals 17 residues. Based on the CDR3 plus reference TRBV15 and TRBJ2-2, the full variable domain is DAMVIQNPRYQVTQFGKPVTLSCSQTLNHNVMYWYQQKSSQAPKLLFHYYDKDFNNEADTPDNFQSRRPNTSFCFLDIRSPGLGDTAMYLCATSRDSGGVYTGELFFGEGSRLTVL.

A single count supports this clone. The V and J genes are TRBV7-9 and TRBJ1-1, with D perhaps matching TRBD1 (5 bases). CDR3 size: 14 residues. The germline V gene has CDR1 SEHNR and CDR2 FQNEAQ (reference sequence). The germline V and J ends were trimmed by 3 bases and 4 bases, with 12 bases remaining between them. The CDR3 here is CASSLSLGRTEAFF. In nucleotides, the CDR3 is TGTGCCAGCAGCTTGAGTCTGGGGCGCACTGAAGCTTTCTTT.

The chain links TRBV19 to TRBJ1-6, with unresolved D. There are 19 residues in the CDR3. V was trimmed by 1 base and J by 0 bases, leaving 16 bases between them. CDR1 is LNHDA and CDR2 is SQIVND in the germline V gene (reference sequence). The CDR3 coding sequence is TGTGCCAGTAGTATAGGAGTCCTATCTTCTGGCTCCTATAATTCACCCCTCCACTTT. Amino acid sequence: CASSIGVLSSGSYNSPLHF.

The V and J genes are TRBV12-2 and TRBJ1-5; TRBD1, the D gene given by the table, was not confirmed from the DNA. TRBV12-2 is noted as a pseudogene. The CDR3 length is 18 residues. CDR3 nucleotide sequence: TGTGCAAGTCGCTTCTGGGACAGGGGTGGTGATAGCAATCAGCCCCAGCATTTT. This translates into CASRFWDRGGDSNQPQHF.

The chain carries TRBV6-5 and TRBJ2-1, with D tentatively TRBD1 (6 bases). The CDR3 extends over 14 amino acids. V was clipped by 6 bases and J by 6 bases, with 15 bases between them. The germline gives CDR1 MNHEY, CDR2 SVGAGI. CDR3 sequence: CASRTGSPLNEQFF. For the CDR3, the DNA is TGTGCCAGCAGGACAGGATCCCCCCTCAATGAGCAGTTCTTC.

The rearrangement joins TRBV5-4 to TRBJ2-7; 11 bases are shared with TRBD2. V was clipped by 0 bases and J by 6 bases; unmatched bases: 14. Germline loops: CDR1 SGHNT, CDR2 YYREEE (reference sequence). This CDR3 region has 18 residues. CDR3 amino acids: CASSLGLAGRKREGEQYF. The CDR3 DNA reads TGTGCCAGCAGCTTGGGACTAGCGGGACGGAAGAGGGAAGGCGAGCAGTACTTC. The variable domain in full, with the rest retrieved from reference TRBV5-4 and TRBJ2-7, is ETGVTQSPTHLIKTRGQQVTLRCSSQSGHNTVSWYQQALGQGPQFIFQYYREEENGRGNFPPRFSGLQFPNYSSELNVNALELDDSALYLCASSLGLAGRKREGEQYFGPGTRLTVT.

The gene calls are TRBV27 and TRBJ1-5, with TRBD1 identical over 8 bases. This CDR3 comprises 13 residues. Germline assignment: CDR1 MNHEY and CDR2 SMNVEV (reference sequence). The V gene end was trimmed by 5 bases and the J gene end by 7 bases; junction bases not matched to a gene: 4. CDR3 loop: CASSDRGKQPQHF. CDR3 bases: TGTGCCAGCAGTGACAGGGGAAAACAGCCCCAGCATTTT.

This clone showed up just a few times. The chain uses TRBV5-1 and TRBJ2-3, with D tentatively TRBD2 (5 bases). This CDR3 is built from 15 residues. The V and J ends lost 4 bases and 2 bases respectively, with 14 bases between them. Germline CDR1 reads SGHRS; CDR2 reads YFSETQ. The CDR3 DNA reads as TGCGCCAGCAGCGGTTTTGTGACTAACACAGATACGCAGTATTTT. As protein: CASSGFVTNTDTQYF.

This chain joins TRBV5-1 and TRBJ1-2, with a possible D match to TRBD1 (5 bases). Trimming cost V 0 bases and J 6 bases, with 6 bases left between them. Germline V gene lookup returns CDR1 SGHRS and CDR2 YFSETQ. CDR3 size: 12 residues. The DNA for the CDR3 is TGCGCCAGCAGCTTGGTACAGGATGGCTACACCTTC. As protein: CASSLVQDGYTF.

This clone was seen only a few times. This chain connects TRBV6-1 to TRBJ1-4, with D tentatively TRBD1 (5 bases). Germline CDR1 MNHNS, CDR2 SASEGT. V was shortened by 2 bases and J by 4 bases, with 8 bases between the two germline ends. The CDR3 is made up of 14 amino acids. DNA for the CDR3: TGTGCCAGCAGTGAATGGGGCTTTAATGAAAAACTGTTTTTT. It yields the protein CASSEWGFNEKLFF.

The J gene is TRBJ1-1, the V gene TRBV6-1, with TRBD1 identical over 8 bases. Trimming cost V 1 base and J 9 bases; bases outside gene matches: 7. The CDR3 has 14 amino acids. Germline V gene lookup returns CDR1 MNHNS and CDR2 SASEGT. CDR3 protein: CASSEGQGFGKAFF. The CDR3 DNA reads as TGTGCCAGCAGTGAAGGACAGGGGTTTGGGAAAGCTTTCTTT.

The chain joins TRBV19 to TRBJ1-1, with 9 bases fitting TRBD1. V dropped 7 bases and J dropped 3; count of bases not matched to a gene: 12. The CDR3 length is 16 residues. Germline CDR1 is LNHDA and CDR2 is SQIVND (reference sequence). The CDR3 region is CASTARTGGEHTEAFF. The CDR3 DNA reads TGTGCCAGTACCGCACGAACAGGGGGCGAGCACACTGAAGCTTTCTTT. Full variable domain (remainder filled in from reference TRBV19 and TRBJ1-1): DGGITQSPKYLFRKEGQNVTLSCEQNLNHDAMYWYRQDPGQGLRLIYYSQIVNDFQKGDIAEGYSVSREKKESFPLTVTSAQKNPTAFYLCASTARTGGEHTEAFFGQGTRLTVV.

The chain links TRBV19 to TRBJ2-1, with a possible D match to TRBD2 (6 bases). Germline values: CDR1 LNHDA, CDR2 SQIVND (reference sequence). This CDR3 comprises 13 residues. V was shortened by 5 bases and J by 5 bases, with 10 bases between the two germline ends. CDR3 nucleotides: TGTGCCAGTAGTGCCGGGAGCCACAATGAGCAGTTCTTC. Translation: CASSAGSHNEQFF.

This clone was counted only a few times. The genes are TRBV5-8 and TRBJ2-7; 9 bases agree with TRBD2. J lost 5 bases, V lost 1 base, and 4 bases had no gene match. The CDR3 loop spans 14 amino acids. The germline gives CDR1 SGHTS, CDR2 YDEGEE. CDR3 residues: CASSLSSGKDEQYF. As DNA, the CDR3 is TGTGCCAGCAGCTTGTCTAGCGGGAAGGACGAGCAGTACTTC. Together with reference TRBV5-8 and TRBJ2-7, the CDR3 gives the full variable domain: EAGVTQSPTHLIKTRGQQATLRCSPISGHTSVYWYQQALGLGLQFLLWYDEGEERNRGNFPPRFSGRQFPNYSSELNVNALELEDSALYLCASSLSSGKDEQYFGPGTRLTVT.

The chain recombines TRBV7-8 with TRBJ1-1; tentatively, D is TRBD1 (6 bases). In germline, CDR1 is SGHVS, CDR2 FQNEAQ. The CDR3 has 18 residues. Trimming removed 5 bases from V and 3 bases from J, with 25 bases in between. The CDR3 DNA reads TGTGCCAGCAGCCCCCAACGCAGGGGCATCTCTCCCCACACTGAAGCTTTCTTT. Translation: CASSPQRRGISPHTEAFF.

The rearrangement joins TRBV4-1 to TRBJ2-7, with 9 positions matching TRBD1. The germline gives CDR1 MGHRA, CDR2 YSYEKL. This CDR3 has 16 residues. V trimming: 0 bases; J trimming: 1 base; junction bases outside the gene matches: 4. CDR3 DNA sequence: TGCGCCAGCAGCCAAGAAAGGACAGGGGTTTCCTACGAGCAGTACTTC. Its translation: CASSQERTGVSYEQYF.

The V gene is TRBV7-8, the J gene TRBJ1-4; 9 bases agree with TRBD1. Germline V gene lookup returns CDR1 SGHVS and CDR2 FQNEAQ. V lost 5 bases, J lost 1 base, and 2 bases stayed unmatched. This CDR3 has 15 residues. CDR3 protein: CASSADRGTNEKLFF. The CDR3 coding sequence is TGTGCCAGCAGCGCGGACAGGGGAACTAATGAAAAACTGTTTTTT.

The CDR3 spells CASSLGRGTEAFF. CDR3 coding DNA: TGTGCCAGCAGCTTGGGACGAGGCACTGAAGCTTTCTTT. This chain joins TRBV5-6 and TRBJ1-1; D remains unclear. The CDR3 has 13 residues. V shed 0 bases and J shed 4 bases, with 7 bases lying between them. The germline V gene has CDR1 SGHDT and CDR2 YYEEEE.

The chain joins TRBV30 to TRBJ1-3; TRBD1 aligns across 9 bases. CDR3 length: 14 residues. The germline V gene has CDR1 GTSNPN and CDR2 SVGIG (reference sequence). V lost 2 bases to trimming and J lost 5 bases; unmatched junction nucleotides: 4. CDR3 residues: CAWSNGQGRNTIYF. Written as DNA, the CDR3 is TGTGCCTGGAGTAATGGACAGGGGAGAAACACCATATATTTT.

This clone was observed once. The chain has TRBV6-5 and TRBJ1-2; 8 positions match TRBD1. This CDR3 contains 12 residues. J was trimmed by 8 bases and V by 5 bases; bases with no gene match: 4. CDR1 is MNHEY, CDR2 SVGAGI, per germline. The CDR3, as DNA: TGTGCCAGCAGTCGTACAGGGGGGGGCTACACCTTC. Protein sequence: CASSRTGGGYTF.

The chain has TRBV29-1 and TRBJ2-2; 9 bases align to TRBD2. With 7 bases clipped from V and 0 bases from J, the junction kept 6 bases outside the gene matches. The CDR3 consists of 15 residues. Germline values: CDR1 SQVTM, CDR2 ANQGSEA. The CDR3 sequence is CSATAGGANTGELFF. CDR3 coding DNA: TGCAGCGCGACAGCGGGGGGTGCGAACACCGGGGAGCTGTTTTTT.

CDR3: CASGLVLLGGRSTDTQYF. CDR3 coding DNA: TGTGCTAGTGGTTTGGTACTCCTCGGCGGGAGGTCGACAGATACGCAGTATTTT. J is TRBJ2-3 and V is TRBV12-5, with 8 bases aligning to TRBD2. The CDR3 sequence is 18 residues long. Germline V gene lookup returns CDR1 LGHNT and CDR2 FRNRAP. With 0 bases clipped from V and 3 bases from J, the junction kept 11 bases outside the gene matches.